This T cell receptor (beta chain) was retrieved from a study of blood T cell repertoires in COVID-19. Study-wide context: Researchers got acute and convalescent COVID-19 samples from the United States, Italy and Spain. PBMCs, B-cell-depleted T cells, or T cells provided the cDNA or gDNA that made up the material.

Original processing notes: Reference gene primer amplification yielded estimated nucleated cell counts. Sequencing was performed with immunoSEQ multiplex PCR; in TCRdb, only in-frame clones are kept and a portion is missing. V, J and clone size are taken as reported in that table, and D and trimming were inferred from the DNA itself. Here the sample spans about 130,000 clones, under 90% being singletons. This CDR3 contains 14 residues. Looked up from germline, CDR1 is SQVTM and CDR2 is ANQGSEA. Trimming removed 7 bases from V and 6 bases from J; junction bases left unmatched: 13. The sequence came from a woman aged 60-75 years with acute or convalescent COVID-19. V is TRBV29-1 and J is TRBJ1-2; TRBD1 matches 8 bases. Sequencing used peripheral blood. The CDR3 bases are TGCAGCGCACTCTATGGACAGGGTAATAATGGCTACACCTTC. This translates into CSALYGQGNNGYTF. Complete variable domain (other parts from reference TRBV29-1 and TRBJ1-2): SAVISQKPSRDICQRGTSLTIQCQVDSQVTMMFWYRQQPGQSLTLIATANQGSEATYESGFVIDKFPISRPNLTFSTLTVSNMSPEDSSIYLCSALYGQGNNGYTFGSGTRLTVV.